These 18 T cell receptor beta chains share one sample of origin, sequenced in a study of blood T cell repertoires in COVID-19. TCRdb keeps only in-frame clones here, not all; method: immunoSEQ multiplex PCR. The sample records 150,000 to 200,000 clones, over 60% being singletons. The sample comprised peripheral blood. All receptors derive from a woman in her 70s with acute or convalescent COVID-19.

Only one count was recorded for this clone. The J gene is TRBJ1-5, the V gene TRBV6-5, with D tentatively TRBD1 (6 bases). The V and J ends lost 6 bases and 7 bases respectively, with 16 bases between them. This CDR3 has 14 residues. The germline CDR1 and CDR2 sequences are MNHEY and SVGAGI. The CDR3 here is CASRKNHREQPQHF. The CDR3, as DNA: TGTGCCAGCAGGAAAAACCACAGGGAGCAGCCCCAGCATTTT.

This chain connects TRBV7-3 to TRBJ2-5; 10 bases fit TRBD1. Germline CDR1 SGHTA, CDR2 FQGTGA. The CDR3 contains 15 residues. V lost 2 bases and J lost 5; bases outside the gene matches: 5. Here the CDR3 reads CASSLSGTGDETQYF. For the CDR3, the DNA is TGTGCCAGCAGCTTATCTGGGACAGGGGATGAGACCCAGTACTTC.

This clone was recorded only once. The gene calls are TRBV5-1 and TRBJ1-1; D ambiguous. Germline values: CDR1 SGHRS, CDR2 YFSETQ. V dropped 3 bases and J dropped 0 bases, with 12 bases sitting between them. The CDR3 totals 15 residues. CDR3 in DNA: TGCGCCAGCAGCTCCTTGGGAGGGATGAACACTGAAGCTTTCTTT. It specifies CASSSLGGMNTEAFF.

The chain joins TRBV14 to TRBJ2-5; 8 nucleotides align to TRBD2. CDR1 SGHDN and CDR2 FVKESK come from the germline V gene. The trim removed 4 bases at V and 13 bases at J, leaving 11 bases unmatched. The CDR3 consists of 13 residues. This chain's CDR3 is CASSPSSGRFRYF. CDR3 nucleotides: TGTGCCAGCAGCCCATCTAGCGGGCGTTTTAGGTACTTC.

The V call is TRBV12-3 or TRBV12-4, the J call TRBJ1-5, with a possible D match to TRBD1 (5 bases). With 6 bases removed from V and 11 bases from J, the gap between germline ends came to 14 bases. This CDR3 is 12 amino acids long. CDR3 region: CASSGGPSAQHF. The CDR3 DNA reads TGTGCCAGCAGCGGGGGACCGTCTGCCCAGCATTTT.

The V gene is TRBV19, the J gene TRBJ1-3; possibly TRBD1 for D (5 bases). V shed 8 bases and J shed 0 bases, with 11 bases lying between them. Germline CDR1 and CDR2: LNHDA and SQIVND (reference sequence). CDR3 length: 14 residues. The CDR3 loop is CASGTGYSGNTIYF. As DNA, the CDR3 is TGTGCCAGTGGTACAGGCTACTCTGGAAACACCATATATTTT. Full variable domain (remainder filled in from reference TRBV19 and TRBJ1-3): DGGITQSPKYLFRKEGQNVTLSCEQNLNHDAMYWYRQDPGQGLRLIYYSQIVNDFQKGDIAEGYSVSREKKESFPLTVTSAQKNPTAFYLCASGTGYSGNTIYFGEGSWLTVV.

V gene TRBV5-1 combines with J gene TRBJ2-1, with no clear D. V was cut by 0 bases and J by 6 bases, with 10 bases left in between. This CDR3 spans 14 amino acids. The germline gives CDR1 SGHRS, CDR2 YFSETQ. DNA for the CDR3: TGCGCCAGCAGCTTGGAGAACTCAGGCAATGAGCAGTTCTTC. Translation gives CASSLENSGNEQFF.

This clone was seen once. This sequence joins TRBV5-1 and TRBJ2-5; tentatively, D is TRBD2 (5 bases). This CDR3 region has 14 residues. CDR1 and CDR2 (germline): SGHRS, YFSETQ. V lost 3 bases and J lost 13, with 22 bases in between. CDR3 sequence: CASSSRAARERRYF. CDR3 nucleotide sequence: TGCGCCAGCAGCTCCCGGGCCGCTAGGGAGCGGCGGTACTTC.

The V call is TRBV19, the J call TRBJ2-7; 7 bases match TRBD1. The length of the CDR3 is 12 residues. Germline-derived CDR1 and CDR2 are LNHDA and SQIVND (reference sequence). With 7 bases clipped from V and 5 bases from J, the junction kept 5 bases outside the gene matches. CDR3 DNA sequence: TGTGCCAGTAAAGAGGGGGCGGACGAGCAGTACTTC. Amino acids: CASKEGADEQYF.

J is TRBJ1-5 and V is TRBV18; 7 nucleotides align to TRBD1. Germline V gene lookup returns CDR1 KGHSH and CDR2 LQKENI. There are 13 residues in the CDR3. The junction had 7 bases not matched to a gene; V was cut back by 3 bases and J by 11 bases. The CDR3 DNA reads as TGTGCCAGCTCACCGGGACAGCCACCCACCCAGCATTTT. Its protein product is CASSPGQPPTQHF.

This sequence joins TRBV19 and TRBJ2-5; TRBD1 aligns across 7 bases. Germline CDR1 LNHDA, CDR2 SQIVND (reference sequence). CDR3 length: 13 amino acids. With V trimmed by 8 bases and J by 2 bases, 5 bases remained unmatched. The CDR3 reads CASGQGEQETQYF. CDR3 bases: TGTGCCAGTGGCCAGGGGGAACAAGAGACCCAGTACTTC.

DNA for the CDR3: TGTGCCTGGAGTGCCGACAGGGGTGGCAATGAAAAACTGTTTTTT. Protein sequence: CAWSADRGGNEKLFF. V usage is TRBV30 and J usage is TRBJ1-4, with 8 bases lining up with TRBD1. This CDR3 spans 15 amino acids. Germline V gene sequence: CDR1 GTSNPN, CDR2 SVGIG (reference sequence). V shed 1 base, J shed 5 bases, and the junction held 6 bases outside the gene matches.

This chain joins TRBV21-1 and TRBJ1-1; the table gives TRBD1 as D, unverified against the DNA. TRBV21-1 is flagged as a pseudogene. The CDR3 is 15 residues long. The CDR3 sequence: CASSKKRREGDRAFF. The CDR3 coding sequence is TGTGCCAGCAGCAAAAAACGGCGCGAGGGGGATCGGGCTTTCTTT.

The chain is built from TRBV19 and TRBJ2-2, with 14 positions matching TRBD2. The trim removed 7 bases at V and 7 bases at J, leaving 17 bases unmatched. CDR3 size: 19 residues. CDR1 and CDR2 from the germline V gene are LNHDA and SQIVND (reference sequence). In DNA, the CDR3 is TGTGCCAGTATATCTAAGGGACTAGCGGGAGCAGAGTCCAGCGGGGAGCTGTTTTTT. It is translated as CASISKGLAGAESSGELFF.

The rearrangement joins TRBV24-1 to TRBJ2-7; a weak D match, TRBD2 (6 bases). CDR1 is KGHDR and CDR2 is SFDVKD in the germline V gene. The CDR3 spans 15 residues. Trimming pared 2 bases from V and 2 bases from J, leaving 12 bases between. CDR3 sequence: CATSDSGTGAYEQYF. As DNA, the CDR3 is TGTGCCACCAGTGATTCCGGGACGGGGGCCTACGAGCAGTACTTC.

The chain couples TRBV7-9 to TRBJ1-1; 9 nucleotides agree with TRBD1. J was trimmed by 2 bases and V by 5 bases; bases with no gene match: 18. Germline V gene lookup returns CDR1 SEHNR and CDR2 FQNEAQ (reference sequence). The CDR3 contains 19 residues. This CDR3 reads CASSPGQGRSIRDNTEAFF. The CDR3 nucleotides read TGTGCCAGCAGCCCTGGACAGGGGCGATCTATACGGGACAACACTGAAGCTTTCTTT.

This clone was recorded a few times. The chain uses TRBV5-1 and TRBJ2-2; D is unclear. This CDR3 has 15 residues. Trimming took 0 bases from V and 2 from J, leaving 8 bases between them. Germline loops: CDR1 SGHRS, CDR2 YFSETQ. CDR3 region: CASSLDYRNTGELFF. The CDR3 nucleotides are TGCGCCAGCAGCTTGGATTACAGAAACACCGGGGAGCTGTTTTTT. Filled out from reference TRBV5-1 and TRBJ2-2, the complete variable domain reads KAGVTQTPRYLIKTRGQQVTLSCSPISGHRSVSWYQQTPGQGLQFLFEYFSETQRNKGNFPGRFSGRQFSNSRSEMNVSTLELGDSALYLCASSLDYRNTGELFFGEGSRLTVL.

The J gene is TRBJ2-2, the V gene TRBV13; TRBD2 aligns across 8 bases. This CDR3 has 15 residues. J was trimmed by 1 base and V by 4 bases; bases with no gene match: 2. Germline CDR1 and CDR2: PRHDT and FYEKMQ (reference sequence). CDR3 coding DNA: TGTGCCAGCAGCTATAGCGGGATGAACACCGGGGAGCTGTTTTTT. It yields the protein CASSYSGMNTGELFF.